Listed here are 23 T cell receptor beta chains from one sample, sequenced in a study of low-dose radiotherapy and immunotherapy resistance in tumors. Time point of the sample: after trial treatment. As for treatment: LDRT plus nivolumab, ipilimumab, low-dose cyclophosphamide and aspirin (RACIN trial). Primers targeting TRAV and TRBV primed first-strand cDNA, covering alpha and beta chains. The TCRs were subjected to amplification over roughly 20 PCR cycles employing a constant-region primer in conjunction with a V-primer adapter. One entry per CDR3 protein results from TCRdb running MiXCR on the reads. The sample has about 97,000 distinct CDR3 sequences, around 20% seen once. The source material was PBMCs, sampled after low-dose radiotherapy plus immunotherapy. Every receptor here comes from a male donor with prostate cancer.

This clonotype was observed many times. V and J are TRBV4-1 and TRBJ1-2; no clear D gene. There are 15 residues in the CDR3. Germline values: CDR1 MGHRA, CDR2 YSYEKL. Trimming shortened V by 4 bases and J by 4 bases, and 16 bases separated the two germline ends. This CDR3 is CASSPQPDVGYGYTF. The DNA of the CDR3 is TGCGCCAGCAGCCCTCAACCCGACGTGGGCTATGGCTACACCTTC.

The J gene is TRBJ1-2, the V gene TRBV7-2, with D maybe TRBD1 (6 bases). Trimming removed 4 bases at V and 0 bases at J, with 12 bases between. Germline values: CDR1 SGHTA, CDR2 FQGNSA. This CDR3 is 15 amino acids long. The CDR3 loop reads CASSSGTTTNYGYTF. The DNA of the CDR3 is TGTGCCAGCAGCTCCGGGACAACCACTAACTATGGCTACACCTTC.

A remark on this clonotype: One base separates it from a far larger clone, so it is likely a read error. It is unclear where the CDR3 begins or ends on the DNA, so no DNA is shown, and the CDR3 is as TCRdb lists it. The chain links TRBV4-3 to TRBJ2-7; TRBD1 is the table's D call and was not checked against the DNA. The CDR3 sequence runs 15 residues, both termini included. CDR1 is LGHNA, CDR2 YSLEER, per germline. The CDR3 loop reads CASSVGQGAGYELYF.

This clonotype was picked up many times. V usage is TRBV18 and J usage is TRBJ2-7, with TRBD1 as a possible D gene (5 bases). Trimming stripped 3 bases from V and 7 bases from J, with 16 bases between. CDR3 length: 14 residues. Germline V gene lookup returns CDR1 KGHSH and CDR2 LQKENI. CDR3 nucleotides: TGTGCCAGCTCACCCGCCGGCAGGGCGTTTGAGCAGTACTTC. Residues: CASSPAGRAFEQYF.

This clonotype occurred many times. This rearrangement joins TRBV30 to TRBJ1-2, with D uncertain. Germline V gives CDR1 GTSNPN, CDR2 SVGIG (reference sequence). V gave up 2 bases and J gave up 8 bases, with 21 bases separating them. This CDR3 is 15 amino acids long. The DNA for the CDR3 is TGTGCCTGGAGTCTACCAGCTACTACCTCGGGCGGCTACACCTTC. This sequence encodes CAWSLPATTSGGYTF.

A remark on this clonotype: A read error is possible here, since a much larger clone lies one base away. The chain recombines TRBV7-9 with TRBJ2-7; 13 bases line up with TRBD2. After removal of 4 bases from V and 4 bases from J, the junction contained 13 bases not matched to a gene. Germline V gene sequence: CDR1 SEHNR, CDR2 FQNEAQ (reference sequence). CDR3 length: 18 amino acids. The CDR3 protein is CASSCRTSGGQGIYEQYF. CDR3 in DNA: TGTGCCAGCAGCTGCCGGACTAGCGGGGGTCAGGGGATTTACGAGCAGTACTTC.

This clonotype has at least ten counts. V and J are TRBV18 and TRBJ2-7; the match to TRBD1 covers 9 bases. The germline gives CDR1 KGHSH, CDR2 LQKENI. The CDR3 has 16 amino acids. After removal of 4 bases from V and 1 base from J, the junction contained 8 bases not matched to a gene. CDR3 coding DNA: TGTGCCAGCTCACTCACCGGGACAGGGACATCCTACGAGCAGTACTTC. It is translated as CASSLTGTGTSYEQYF.

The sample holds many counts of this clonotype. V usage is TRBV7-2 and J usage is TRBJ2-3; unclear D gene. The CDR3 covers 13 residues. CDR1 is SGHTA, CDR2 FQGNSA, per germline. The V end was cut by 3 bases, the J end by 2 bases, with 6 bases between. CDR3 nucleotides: TGTGCCAGCAGCTTTGAGCCCACAGATACGCAGTATTTT. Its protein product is CASSFEPTDTQYF.

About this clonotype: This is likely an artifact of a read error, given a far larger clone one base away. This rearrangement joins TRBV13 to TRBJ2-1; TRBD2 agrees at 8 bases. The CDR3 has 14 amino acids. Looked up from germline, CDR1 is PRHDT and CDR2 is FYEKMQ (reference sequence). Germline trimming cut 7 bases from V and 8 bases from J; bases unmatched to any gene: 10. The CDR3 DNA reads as TGTGCCAGCATCGGGGGGGGGTGGATGGATGAGCAGTTCTTC. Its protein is CASIGGGWMDEQFF.

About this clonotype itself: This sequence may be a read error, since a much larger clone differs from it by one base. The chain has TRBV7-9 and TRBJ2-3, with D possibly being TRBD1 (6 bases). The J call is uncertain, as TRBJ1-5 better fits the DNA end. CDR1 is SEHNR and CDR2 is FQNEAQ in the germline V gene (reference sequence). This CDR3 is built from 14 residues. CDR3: CASSLDRAGDTQHF. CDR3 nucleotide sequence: TGTGCCAGCAGCTTAGACAGGGCGGGAGATACGCAGCATTTT.

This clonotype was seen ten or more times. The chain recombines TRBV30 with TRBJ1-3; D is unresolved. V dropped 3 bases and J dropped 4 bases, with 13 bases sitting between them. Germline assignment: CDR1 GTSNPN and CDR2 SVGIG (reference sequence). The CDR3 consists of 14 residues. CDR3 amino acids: CAWRSPGPGNTIYF. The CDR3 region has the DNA TGTGCCTGGAGAAGTCCGGGCCCGGGAAACACCATATATTTT.

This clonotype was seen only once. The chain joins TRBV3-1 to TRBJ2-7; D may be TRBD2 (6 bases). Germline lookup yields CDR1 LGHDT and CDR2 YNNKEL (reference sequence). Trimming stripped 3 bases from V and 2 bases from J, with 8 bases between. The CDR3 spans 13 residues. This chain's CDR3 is CASSHGGTYEQYF. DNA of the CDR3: TGTGCCAGCAGCCACGGGGGAACCTACGAGCAGTACTTC.

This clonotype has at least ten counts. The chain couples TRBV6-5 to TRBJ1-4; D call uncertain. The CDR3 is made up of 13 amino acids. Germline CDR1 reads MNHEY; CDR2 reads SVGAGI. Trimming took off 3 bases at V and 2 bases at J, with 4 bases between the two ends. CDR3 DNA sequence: TGTGCCAGCAGTTATGTCACTAATGAAAAACTGTTTTTT. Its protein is CASSYVTNEKLFF.

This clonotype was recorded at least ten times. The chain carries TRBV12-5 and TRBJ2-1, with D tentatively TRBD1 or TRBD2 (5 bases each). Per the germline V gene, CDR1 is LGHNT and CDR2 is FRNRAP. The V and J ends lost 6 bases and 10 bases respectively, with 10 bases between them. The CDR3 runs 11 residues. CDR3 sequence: CASGRGPEQFF. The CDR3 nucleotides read TGTGCTAGTGGGAGGGGACCGGAGCAGTTCTTC.

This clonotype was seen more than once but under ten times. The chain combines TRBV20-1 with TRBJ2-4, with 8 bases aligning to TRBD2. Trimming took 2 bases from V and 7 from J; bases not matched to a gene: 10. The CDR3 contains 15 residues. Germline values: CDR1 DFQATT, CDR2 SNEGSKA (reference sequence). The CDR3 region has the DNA TGCAGTGCTAGATCGCGGGGGGCTCGTTGGAACATTCAGTACTTC. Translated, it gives CSARSRGARWNIQYF.

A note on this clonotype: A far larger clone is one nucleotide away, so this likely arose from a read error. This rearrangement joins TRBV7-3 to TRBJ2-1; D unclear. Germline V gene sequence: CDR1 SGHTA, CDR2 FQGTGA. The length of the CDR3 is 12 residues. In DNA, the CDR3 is TGTGTCGCCCGAGCCACCCCTAATGAGCAGTTCTTC. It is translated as CVARATPNEQFF. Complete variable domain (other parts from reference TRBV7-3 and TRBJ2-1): GAGVSQTPSNKVTEKGKYVELRCDPISGHTALYWYRQSLGQGPEFLIYFQGTGAADDSGLPNDRFFAVRPEGSVSTLKIQRTERGDSAVYLCVARATPNEQFFGPGTRLTVL.

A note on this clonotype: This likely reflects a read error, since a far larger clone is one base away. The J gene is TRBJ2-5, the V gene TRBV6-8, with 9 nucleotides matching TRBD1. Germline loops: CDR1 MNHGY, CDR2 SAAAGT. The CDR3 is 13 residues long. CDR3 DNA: TGTGTCAGCATCACAGGGGGCGGGGAGACCCAGTACTTC. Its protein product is CVSITGGGETQYF.

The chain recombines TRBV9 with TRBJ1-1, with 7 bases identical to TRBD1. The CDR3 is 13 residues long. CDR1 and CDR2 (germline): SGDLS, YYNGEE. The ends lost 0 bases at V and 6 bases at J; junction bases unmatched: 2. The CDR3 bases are TGTGCCAGCAGCGTAGGACAGGGCCCTGAAGCTTTCTTT. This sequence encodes CASSVGQGPEAFF.

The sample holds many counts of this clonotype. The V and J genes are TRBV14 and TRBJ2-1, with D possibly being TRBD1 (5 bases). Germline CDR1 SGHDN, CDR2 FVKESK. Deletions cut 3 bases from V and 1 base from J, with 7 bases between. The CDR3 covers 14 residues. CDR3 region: CASSHDSSYNEQFF. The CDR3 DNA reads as TGTGCCAGCAGCCATGACAGTTCCTACAATGAGCAGTTCTTC.

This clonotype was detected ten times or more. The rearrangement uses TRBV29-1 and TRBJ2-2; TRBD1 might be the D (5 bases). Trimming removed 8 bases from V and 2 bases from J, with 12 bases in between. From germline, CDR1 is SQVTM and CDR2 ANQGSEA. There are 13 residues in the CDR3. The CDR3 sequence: CSTYRRNTGELFF. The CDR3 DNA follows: TGCAGCACCTACAGGAGAAACACCGGGGAGCTGTTTTTT.

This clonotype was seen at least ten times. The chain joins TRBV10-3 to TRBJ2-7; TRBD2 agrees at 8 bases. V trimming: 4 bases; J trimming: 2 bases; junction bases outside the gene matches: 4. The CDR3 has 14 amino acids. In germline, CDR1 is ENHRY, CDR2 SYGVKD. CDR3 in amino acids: CAISANSGAYEQYF. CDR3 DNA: TGTGCCATCAGTGCGAATAGCGGGGCCTACGAGCAGTACTTC.

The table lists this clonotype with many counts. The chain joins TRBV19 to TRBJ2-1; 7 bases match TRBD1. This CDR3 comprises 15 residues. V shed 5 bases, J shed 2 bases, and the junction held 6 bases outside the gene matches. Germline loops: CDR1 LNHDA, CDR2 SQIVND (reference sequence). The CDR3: CASSPQGDPYNEQFF. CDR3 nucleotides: TGTGCCAGTAGTCCCCAGGGGGACCCCTACAATGAGCAGTTCTTC.

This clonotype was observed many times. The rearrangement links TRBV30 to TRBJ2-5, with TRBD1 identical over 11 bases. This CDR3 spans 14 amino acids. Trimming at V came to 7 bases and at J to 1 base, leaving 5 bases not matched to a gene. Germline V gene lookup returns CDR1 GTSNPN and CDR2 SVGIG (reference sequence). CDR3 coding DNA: TGTGCCTCGTCCGGGACAGGGGGCCAAGAGACCCAGTACTTC. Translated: CASSGTGGQETQYF.